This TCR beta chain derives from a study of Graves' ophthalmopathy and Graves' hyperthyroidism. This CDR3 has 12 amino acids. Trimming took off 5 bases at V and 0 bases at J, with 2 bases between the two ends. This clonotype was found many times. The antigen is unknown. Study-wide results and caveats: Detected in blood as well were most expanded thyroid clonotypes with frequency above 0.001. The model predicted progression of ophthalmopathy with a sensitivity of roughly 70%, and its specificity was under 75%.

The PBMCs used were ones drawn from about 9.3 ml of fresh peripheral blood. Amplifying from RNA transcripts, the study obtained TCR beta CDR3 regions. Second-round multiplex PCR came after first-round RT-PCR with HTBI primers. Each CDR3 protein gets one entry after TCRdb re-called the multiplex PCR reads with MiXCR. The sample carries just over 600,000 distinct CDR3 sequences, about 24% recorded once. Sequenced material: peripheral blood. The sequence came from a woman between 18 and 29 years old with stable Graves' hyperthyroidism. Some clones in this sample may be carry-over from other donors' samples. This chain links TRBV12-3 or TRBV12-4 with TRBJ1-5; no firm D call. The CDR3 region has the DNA TGTGCCAGCAGTGATAGCAATCAGCCCCAGCATTTT. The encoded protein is CASSDSNQPQHF.